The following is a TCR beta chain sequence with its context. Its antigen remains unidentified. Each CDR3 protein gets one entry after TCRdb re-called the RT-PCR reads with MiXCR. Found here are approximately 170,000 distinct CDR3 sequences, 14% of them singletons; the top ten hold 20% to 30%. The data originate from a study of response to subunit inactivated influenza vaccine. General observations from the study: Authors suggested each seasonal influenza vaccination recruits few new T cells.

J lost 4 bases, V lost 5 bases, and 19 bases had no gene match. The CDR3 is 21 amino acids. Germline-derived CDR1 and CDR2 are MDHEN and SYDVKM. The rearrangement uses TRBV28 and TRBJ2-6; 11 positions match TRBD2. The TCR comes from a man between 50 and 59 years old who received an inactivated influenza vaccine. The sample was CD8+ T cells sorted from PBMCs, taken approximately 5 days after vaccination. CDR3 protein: CASSAPGTSGSPGRGANVLTF. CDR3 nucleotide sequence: TGTGCCAGCAGTGCACCCGGGACTAGCGGCTCCCCGGGAAGGGGGGCCAACGTCCTGACTTTC.